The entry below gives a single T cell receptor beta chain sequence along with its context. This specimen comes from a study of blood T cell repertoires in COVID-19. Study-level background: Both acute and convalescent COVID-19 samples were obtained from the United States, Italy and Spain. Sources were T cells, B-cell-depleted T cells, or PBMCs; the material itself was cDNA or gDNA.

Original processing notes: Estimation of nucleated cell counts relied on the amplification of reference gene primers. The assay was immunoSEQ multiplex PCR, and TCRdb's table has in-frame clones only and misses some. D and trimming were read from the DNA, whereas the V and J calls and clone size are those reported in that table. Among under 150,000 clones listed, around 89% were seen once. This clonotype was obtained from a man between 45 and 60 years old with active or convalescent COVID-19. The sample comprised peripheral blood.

The CDR3, as DNA: TGTGCCAGCCGCCATGAGACTTACGAGCAGTACTTC. The encoded protein is CASRHETYEQYF. The chain employs TRBV2 and TRBJ2-7, with no clear D. V gave up 8 bases and J gave up 4 bases, with 12 bases separating them. Germline V gene data show CDR1 as SNHLY and CDR2 as FYNNEI. The CDR3 contains 12 residues.